This TCR beta chain was found in a study of T-cell memory formation after mild COVID-19. The V gene end was trimmed by 8 bases and the J gene end by 4 bases; junction bases not matched to a gene: 13. The CDR3 has 15 amino acids. 5'RACE primed from the constant segment yielded TCR alpha and TCR beta cDNA libraries bearing sample barcodes and UMIs. TCRdb recomputed calls from the 5' RACE reads with MiXCR, one row per CDR3 protein. Among around 340,000 distinct CDR3 sequences listed, around a fifth were seen once. The TCR comes from an adult woman who had mild COVID-19 (a few samples of this study predate the infection). Cell type and time point are not known. The V and J genes are TRBV12-3 or TRBV12-4 and TRBJ1-1; TRBD1 matches at 7 bases. The sequencing input was PBMCs or a T cell subset sorted from them (not recorded which). CDR3 sequence reads: CASSVEGGVGTEAFF. The CDR3 DNA reads as TGTGCCAGCTCCGTTGAAGGGGGCGTCGGCACTGAAGCTTTCTTT.